The rows below give T cell receptor beta chains drawn from one sample of a study of blood T cell repertoires in COVID-19. Assay used: immunoSEQ multiplex PCR; TCRdb lists only in-frame clones, some missing. The data hold tens of thousands of clones, with 85% to 90% observed a single time. The sample comprised peripheral blood. The source is a man aged 55 to 70 with acute or convalescent COVID-19. Each CDR3 is given with its conserved first and last residue. Each record gives: J gene, clone size, CDR3 length, D gene, V gene, CDR3 DNA, CDR3 protein. The D gene is left open where the match is weak. Size values are once, few and many counts, or a class for expanded clones, and some rows have none.

TRBJ1-1 . 13 . TRBV11-3 TGTGCCAGCAGCTTAGGACAGGACACTGAAGCTTTCTTT CASSLGQDTEAFF
TRBJ1-1 . 15 TRBD1 TRBV5-1 TGCGCCAGCAGCCTGACGGACAGGGGGAACACTGAAGCTTTCTTT CASSLTDRGNTEAFF
TRBJ1-6 . 13 . TRBV6-5 TGTGCCAGCAGTTCCCGTTGGGGGGTTACCCTCCACTTT CASSSRWGVTLHF
TRBJ2-7 . 14 . TRBV6-1 TGTGCCAGCAGTGAACAGGAGGGCCGCTACGAGCAGTACTTC CASSEQEGRYEQYF
TRBJ1-6 . 14 . TRBV6-5 TGTGCCAGCTGGGGGCAGGGTGAGAATTCACCCCTCCACTTT CASWGQGENSPLHF
TRBJ1-5 . 14 . TRBV19 TGTGCCAGTAGTTTGAGTACCCCGAGGCAGCCCCAGCATTTT CASSLSTPRQPQHF
TRBJ2-7 . 16 . TRBV27 TGTGCCAGCAGCAGAAGCACGGGCGGTATCCGGGGCGAGCAGTACTTC CASSRSTGGIRGEQYF
TRBJ2-7 . 15 TRBD1 TRBV7-9 TGTGCCAGCAGCCATTCGGGACAGGGGGCCTACGAGCAGTACTTC CASSHSGQGAYEQYF
TRBJ2-7 . 13 . TRBV5-1 TGCGCCAGCAGCTTGGGACAGATCAACGAGCAGTACTTC CASSLGQINEQYF
TRBJ2-5 . 13 TRBD1 TRBV5-1 TGCGCCAGCAGCGGGGACAGCCAAGAGACCCAGTACTTC CASSGDSQETQYF
TRBJ1-2 . 14 TRBD1 TRBV2 TGTGCCAGCAGCGGGACAGGTGGGGACTATGGCTACACCTTC CASSGTGGDYGYTF
TRBJ1-1 . 13 . TRBV5-1 TGCGCCAGCAGCCCTCAGGGCTTTACTGAAGCTTTCTTT CASSPQGFTEAFF
TRBJ1-1 few 13 . TRBV6-6 TGTGCCAGCAGAGGGGTGTGGGTGGATGAAGCTTTCTTT CASRGVWVDEAFF
TRBJ1-4 . 13 TRBD1 TRBV25-1 TGTGCCAGCAGTATCCGGGACAGGGGAAAACTGTTTTTT CASSIRDRGKLFF
TRBJ2-5 . 13 . TRBV3-1/TRBV3-2 TGTGCCAGCAGCCAAGGGATGCGGGGGACCCAGTACTTC CASSQGMRGTQYF
TRBJ2-2 once 15 TRBD1 TRBV18 TGTGCCAGCTCCCTGACAGGGCCTGCCACCGGGGAGCTGTTTTTT CASSLTGPATGELFF
TRBJ1-1 few 12 . TRBV12-3/TRBV12-4 TGTGCCAGCAGTTTACGGTTGGCTGAAGCTTTCTTT CASSLRLAEAFF
TRBJ2-1 . 13 . TRBV24-1 TGTGCCACCAGTGCGGTCTCCGAGAATGAGCAGTTCTTC CATSAVSENEQFF
TRBJ2-1 . 15 . TRBV25-1 TGTGCCAGCAGAGCCGGGATGACTTCCTACAATGAGCAGTTCTTC CASRAGMTSYNEQFF
TRBJ1-5 . 14 . TRBV28 TGTGCCACCCATGTTTCAAACAGGGATCAGCCCCAGCATTTT CATHVSNRDQPQHF
TRBJ2-5 . 13 . TRBV18 TGTGCCAGCTCACCAGGCCTCCTAGAGACCCAGTACTTC CASSPGLLETQYF
TRBJ2-2 . 14 TRBD1 TRBV2 TGTGCCAGGACCGGGACAGCGAACACCGGGGAGCTGTTTTTT CARTGTANTGELFF
TRBJ2-1 . 16 TRBD2 TRBV5-6 TGTGCCAGCAGCCCGCTCGGGAGAGCGGGATACAATGAGCAGTTCTTC CASSPLGRAGYNEQFF
TRBJ2-7 few 15 . TRBV7-5 TGTGCCAGAAGCTTTGAAAGACTATTTACCTACGAGCAGTACTTC CARSFERLFTYEQYF
TRBJ1-3 . 14 TRBD1 TRBV28 TGTGCCAGCATTACGGACAGGGAACGAAACACCATATATTTT CASITDRERNTIYF
TRBJ2-4 . 15 TRBD2 TRBV7-2 TGTGCCAGCAGCTTAGTGGGGACTAGCTCGAACATTCAGTACTTC CASSLVGTSSNIQYF
TRBJ2-5 . 14 TRBD2 TRBV10-3 TGTGCCATCAGTCAACTAGCGTATAAAGAGACCCAGTACTTC CAISQLAYKETQYF
TRBJ2-6 once 17 TRBD2 TRBV19 TGTGCCAGTAGTATTGTAGCGGGGGGCTCTGGGGCCAACGTCCTGACTTTC CASSIVAGGSGANVLTF
TRBJ2-1 . 11 . TRBV24-1 TGTGCCACCAGTCAGGGCAGTGAGCAGTTCTTC CATSQGSEQFF
TRBJ2-7 . 16 . TRBV4-2 TGTGCCAGCAGCCCCGAGGGGGCGGGACTCCGGGAAGAGCAGTACTTC CASSPEGAGLREEQYF
TRBJ2-2 . 17 TRBD1 TRBV5-5 TGTGCCAGCAGCTCCTACGGGACAGGGGGCTTCACCGGGGAGCTGTTTTTT CASSSYGTGGFTGELFF
TRBJ2-5 . 15 TRBD2 TRBV10-3 TGTGCCATCAGGGAAGCGGGGGGGCCGGGAGAGACCCAGTACTTC CAIREAGGPGETQYF
TRBJ2-5 . 15 . TRBV3-1/TRBV3-2 TGTGCCAGCAGCCGATCCGGGTTGGTCCAAGAGACCCAGTACTTC CASSRSGLVQETQYF
TRBJ1-2 few 18 . TRBV11-2 TGTGCCAGCAGCTTAGGTGTTCTGGGGGCCCCTACTAACTATGGCTACACCTTC CASSLGVLGAPTNYGYTF
TRBJ2-2 once 14 . TRBV9 TGTGCCAGCAGCGTAGTGGGGGGCACCGGGGAGCTGTTTTTT CASSVVGGTGELFF
TRBJ2-7 . 15 . TRBV12-2 TGTGCAAGTCGCTTGAGTTTGTGGGCCCCCTACGAGCAGTACTTC CASRLSLWAPYEQYF
TRBJ1-2 . 18 . TRBV4-2 TGTGCCAGCAGCCAAGAATGGAACGGAGCAGGGAATGACTATGGCTACACCTTC CASSQEWNGAGNDYGYTF
TRBJ1-3 few 14 . TRBV19 TGTGCCAGTAGACAGGCTAACTCTGGAAACACCATATATTTT CASRQANSGNTIYF
TRBJ2-1 . 15 TRBD2 TRBV2 TGTGCCAGCAGTTTGACTAGCGGGAGCTACAATGAGCAGTTCTTC CASSLTSGSYNEQFF
TRBJ1-5 . 13 . TRBV6-6 TGTGCCAGCAGTTACGGGCCTAATCAGCCCCAGCATTTT CASSYGPNQPQHF
TRBJ1-5 . 13 TRBD1 TRBV6-5 TGTGCCAGCAGTCAAAACAGGGGTCAGCCCCAGCATTTT CASSQNRGQPQHF
TRBJ2-1 . 18 . TRBV5-1 TGCGCCAGCAGCTTCCCCTCTGGGCAGGACAGCTCCTACAATGAGCAGTTCTTC CASSFPSGQDSSYNEQFF
TRBJ1-3 few 13 . TRBV6-5 TGTGCCAGCAAGCGAGGGGCGGGGGACACCATATATTTT CASKRGAGDTIYF
TRBJ2-5 . 16 TRBD2 TRBV9 TGTGCCAGCAGCGTTGGACTAGCGGGAGGGATAGAGACCCAGTACTTC CASSVGLAGGIETQYF
TRBJ1-4 . 17 . TRBV11-2 TGTGCCAGCAGCTTATCCCTGGGGGCTCATCGTAATGAAAAACTGTTTTTT CASSLSLGAHRNEKLFF
TRBJ2-3 . 14 TRBD1 TRBV5-1 TGCGCCAGCAGCCTACAGGGGAATGCAGATACGCAGTATTTT CASSLQGNADTQYF
TRBJ2-3 . 16 . TRBV5-1 TGCGCCAGCAGCTTGAAACTACCAATTAGCACAGATACGCAGTATTTT CASSLKLPISTDTQYF
TRBJ2-3 . 14 TRBD2 TRBV5-1 TGCGCCAGCAGCCCTAGCGGGAGTGGGGATACGCAGTATTTT CASSPSGSGDTQYF
TRBJ2-2 . 20 . TRBV21-1 TGTGCCAGCAGCAAAGAGCCGGGACAGGGGGACCAGACGGTGACCGGGGAGCTGTTTTTT CASSKEPGQGDQTVTGELFF